This T cell receptor (beta chain) was observed in a study of beta chain features in type 1 diabetes. Expressed TCRB transcripts were sequenced because the isolated RNA had all been reverse transcribed beforehand. Repertoires were generated with immunoSEQ multiplex PCR, while TCRdb's copy carries only in-frame clones and drops some. The top ten clones hold roughly 0.06% of a sample with 450,000 to 600,000 clones, approximately 28% of them seen once. Germline loops: CDR1 SGHVS, CDR2 FQNEAQ. There are 16 residues in the CDR3. The junction had 12 bases not matched to a gene; V was cut back by 5 bases and J by 2 bases.

This sequence joins TRBV7-8 and TRBJ2-7, with 7 bases identical to TRBD2. This sequence originates from a man aged 18 to 30 in good health. The specimen sequenced was naive CD4+ T cells from blood. The CDR3, as DNA: TGTGCCAGCAGCGAAGTGGCGGGAGCTCCCCCCTACGAGCAGTACTTC. Amino acid sequence: CASSEVAGAPPYEQYF.